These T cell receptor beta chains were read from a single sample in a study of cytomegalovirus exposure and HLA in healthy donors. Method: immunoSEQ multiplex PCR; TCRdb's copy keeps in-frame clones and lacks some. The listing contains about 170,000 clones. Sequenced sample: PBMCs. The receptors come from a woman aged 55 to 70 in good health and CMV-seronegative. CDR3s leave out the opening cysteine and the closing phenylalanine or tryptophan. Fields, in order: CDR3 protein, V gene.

CDR3: ASTLSAGQPQH; V: TRBV7-9
CDR3: ASSFLQGALETQY; V: TRBV27
CDR3: ASSLSEPQETQY; V: TRBV27
CDR3: ASSDEREADNEQF; V: TRBV2
CDR3: AFSPGGSYEQY; V: TRBV10-3
CDR3: AISNGQPYGYT; V: TRBV10-3
CDR3: ASSPRQGAGTTGELF; V: TRBV7-7
CDR3: ASSSTPTGGTYEQY; V: TRBV5-1
CDR3: ASSSGQVQGNIQY; V: TRBV2
CDR3: ASSRVPSGGTYNEQF; V: TRBV5-5
CDR3: ASSPTLTANSPLH; V: TRBV18
CDR3: ASSGVRDRSTDTQY; V: TRBV5-4
CDR3: RISGRARGGELF; V: TRBV1
CDR3: ASSSQDRAYEQY; V: TRBV13
CDR3: ASKRGYSNQPQH; V: TRBV2
CDR3: ASRWTSGEWETQY; V: TRBV6-5
CDR3: ASSVNPHAGGADTQY; V: TRBV9
CDR3: ASKLQGEATDTQY; V: TRBV2
CDR3: ASSSDRSGNTIY; V: TRBV7-9
CDR3: SATVSGANVLT; V: TRBV29-1
CDR3: ASSLTTDRVWDMNTEAF; V: TRBV27
CDR3: ASQRQGRQTEAF; V: TRBV6-5
CDR3: ASSEETGGTYEQY; V: TRBV2
CDR3: ASSALEGRNTIY; V: TRBV6-1
CDR3: ASSLTGRNTEAF; V: TRBV7-9
CDR3: ASSQGVGGIQPQH; V: TRBV5-1
CDR3: ASSVSVQGTDTQY; V: TRBV5-1
CDR3: ASGLDGRGNEQF; V: TRBV12-5
CDR3: ASSLDSGGQPQH; V: TRBV7-6
CDR3: ASSETGQTRRVYEQY; V: TRBV7-4
CDR3: ASRVQGSGTEAF; V: TRBV6-1
CDR3: ASSRRGGNSGANVLT; V: TRBV7-2
CDR3: ASSGTVRTEAF; V: TRBV6-1
CDR3: ASSRTATNEKLF; V: TRBV6-5
CDR3: ASSESRDQPQH; V: TRBV25-1
CDR3: ASSLSGSGGQY; V: TRBV5-1
CDR3: AISVSGGVTDTQY; V: TRBV10-3
CDR3: ATRDRGPDGKLF; V: TRBV7-8
CDR3: ASSARTGWLEGDTIY; V: TRBV4-3
CDR3: ASSPGQGITDTQY; V: TRBV5-4
CDR3: ASSLGTGRNTEAF; V: TRBV19
CDR3: SARASRGYT; V: TRBV20-1
CDR3: ASSSDGSSAQY; V: TRBV6-5
CDR3: ASSGYPDRAYGYT; V: TRBV9
CDR3: AQSGGGLRTDTQY; V: TRBV2
CDR3: ASSSQLAGLHEQY; V: TRBV7-9